This T cell receptor beta chain appears in the sequencing data of a study of Graves' ophthalmopathy and Graves' hyperthyroidism. This clonotype was detected ten times or more. The CDR3 spans 16 residues. Per germline, CDR1 MNHEY and CDR2 SVGAGI. The ends lost 4 bases at V and 0 bases at J; junction bases unmatched: 6. The authors amplified TCR beta CDR3 regions from RNA transcripts. The authors performed first-round RT-PCR with HTBI primers and then a second-round multiplex PCR. TCRdb ran MiXCR on the multiplex PCR reads and lists one entry per CDR3 protein. The sample carries roughly 610,000 distinct CDR3 sequences, about a fifth recorded once.

The J gene is TRBJ2-5, the V gene TRBV6-5; 9 nucleotides match TRBD2. Sequencing was done on a sample of peripheral blood. This receptor was identified in a woman aged 18-29 years with stable Graves' hyperthyroidism. Some clones in this sample may be carry-over from other donors' samples. The CDR3 is CASSWLAGTYQETQYF. The CDR3 DNA reads as TGTGCCAGCAGTTGGCTAGCGGGAACGTACCAAGAGACCCAGTACTTC.